This T cell receptor beta chain was profiled in a study of blood T cell repertoires in COVID-19. Overall study context: In each case, the material was cDNA or gDNA derived from T cells, B-cell-depleted T cells, or PBMCs.

The method was immunoSEQ multiplex PCR; TCRdb's version includes in-frame clones alone and lacks a portion of them. The sample includes approximately 300,000 clones, about nine tenths of them seen just once. There are 13 residues in the CDR3. Germline lookup yields CDR1 SNHLY and CDR2 FYNNEI. V was pared by 9 bases and J by 7 bases, with 10 bases of the junction left unmatched. This chain connects TRBV2 to TRBJ2-7; 9 nucleotides agree with TRBD1. Sequenced: peripheral blood. The clonotype comes from a man between 45 and 60 years old with active or convalescent COVID-19. The CDR3, as DNA: TGTGCCAGTAGATTGGGACAGGGCGGGGAGCAGTACTTC. It specifies CASRLGQGGEQYF.